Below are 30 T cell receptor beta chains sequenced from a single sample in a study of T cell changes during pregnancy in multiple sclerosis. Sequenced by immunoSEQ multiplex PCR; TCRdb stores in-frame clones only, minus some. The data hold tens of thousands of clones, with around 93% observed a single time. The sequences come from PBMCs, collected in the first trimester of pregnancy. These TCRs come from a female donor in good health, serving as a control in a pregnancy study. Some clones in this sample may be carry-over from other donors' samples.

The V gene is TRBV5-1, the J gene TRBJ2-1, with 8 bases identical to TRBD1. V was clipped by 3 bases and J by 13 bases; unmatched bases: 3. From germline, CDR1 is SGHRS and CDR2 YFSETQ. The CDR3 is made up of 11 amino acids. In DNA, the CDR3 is TGCGCCAGCAGCTGGGGGACAGGTCAGTTCTTC. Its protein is CASSWGTGQFF.

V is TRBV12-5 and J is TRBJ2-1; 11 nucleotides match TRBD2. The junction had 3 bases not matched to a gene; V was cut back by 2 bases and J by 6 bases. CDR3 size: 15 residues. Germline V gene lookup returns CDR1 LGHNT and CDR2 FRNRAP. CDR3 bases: TGTGCTAGTGGTTTGACTAGCGGGAGAGTCAATGAGCAGTTCTTC. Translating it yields CASGLTSGRVNEQFF.

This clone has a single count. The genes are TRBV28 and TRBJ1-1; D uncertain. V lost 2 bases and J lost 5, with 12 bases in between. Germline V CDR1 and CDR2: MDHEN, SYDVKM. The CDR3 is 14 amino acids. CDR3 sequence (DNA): TGTGCCAGCAGTTTAGGAGCAAGAACAACTGAAGCTTTCTTT. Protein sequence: CASSLGARTTEAFF. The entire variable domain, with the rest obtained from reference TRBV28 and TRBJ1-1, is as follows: DVKVTQSSRYLVKRTGEKVFLECVQDMDHENMFWYRQDPGLGLRLIYFSYDVKMKEKGDIPEGYSVSREKKERFSLILESASTNQTSMYLCASSLGARTTEAFFGQGTRLTVV.

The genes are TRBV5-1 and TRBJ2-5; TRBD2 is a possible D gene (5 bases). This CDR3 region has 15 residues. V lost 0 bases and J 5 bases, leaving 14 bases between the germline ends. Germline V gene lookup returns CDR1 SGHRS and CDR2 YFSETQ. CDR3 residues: CASSLGPTRSETQYF. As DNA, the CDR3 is TGCGCCAGCAGCTTGGGACCTACTAGGTCGGAGACCCAGTACTTC.

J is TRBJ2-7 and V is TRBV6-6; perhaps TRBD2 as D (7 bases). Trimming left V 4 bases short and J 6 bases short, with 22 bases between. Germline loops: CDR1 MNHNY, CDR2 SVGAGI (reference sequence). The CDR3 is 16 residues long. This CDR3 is CASSSLLGGGQSEQYF. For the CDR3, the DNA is TGTGCCAGCAGTTCCCTCCTGGGGGGGGGCCAGAGCGAGCAGTACTTC.

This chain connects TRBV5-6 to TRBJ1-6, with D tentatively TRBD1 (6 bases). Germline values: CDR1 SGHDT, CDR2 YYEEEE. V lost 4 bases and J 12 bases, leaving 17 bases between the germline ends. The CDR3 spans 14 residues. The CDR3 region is CASSPAGGQLPLHF. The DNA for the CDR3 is TGTGCCAGCAGCCCGGCCGGGGGGCAATTACCCCTCCACTTT.

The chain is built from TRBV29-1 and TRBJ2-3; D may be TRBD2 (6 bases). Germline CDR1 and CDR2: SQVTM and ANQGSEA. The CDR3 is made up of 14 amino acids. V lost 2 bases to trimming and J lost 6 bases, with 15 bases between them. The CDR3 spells CSVEWVGGRDTQYF. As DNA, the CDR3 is TGCAGCGTTGAATGGGTCGGGGGAAGGGATACGCAGTATTTT.

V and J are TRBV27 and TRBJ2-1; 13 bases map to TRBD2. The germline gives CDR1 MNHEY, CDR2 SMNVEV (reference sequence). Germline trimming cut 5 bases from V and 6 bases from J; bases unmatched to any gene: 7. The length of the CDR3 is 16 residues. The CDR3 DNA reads TGTGCCAGCAGTGCCTCACTAGCGGGAGGGACCAATGAGCAGTTCTTC. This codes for CASSASLAGGTNEQFF.

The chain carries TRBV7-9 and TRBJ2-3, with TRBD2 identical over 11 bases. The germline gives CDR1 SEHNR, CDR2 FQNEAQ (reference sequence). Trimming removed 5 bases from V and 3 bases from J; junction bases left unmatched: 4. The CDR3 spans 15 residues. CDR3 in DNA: TGTGCCAGCAGCCCCCGGACTAGCGGGACAGATACGCAGTATTTT. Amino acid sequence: CASSPRTSGTDTQYF.

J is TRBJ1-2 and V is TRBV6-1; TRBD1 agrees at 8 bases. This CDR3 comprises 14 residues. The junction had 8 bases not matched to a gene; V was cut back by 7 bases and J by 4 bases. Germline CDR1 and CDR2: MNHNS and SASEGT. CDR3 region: CASTLGQGAYGYTF. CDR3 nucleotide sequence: TGTGCCAGCACCCTCGGACAGGGAGCCTATGGCTACACCTTC.

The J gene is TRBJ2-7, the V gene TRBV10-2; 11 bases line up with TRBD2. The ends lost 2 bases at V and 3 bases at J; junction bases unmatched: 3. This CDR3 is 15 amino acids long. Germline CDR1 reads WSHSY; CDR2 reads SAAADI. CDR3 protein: CASSESLAGGYEQYF. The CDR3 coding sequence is TGCGCCAGCAGTGAGAGCCTAGCGGGAGGCTACGAGCAGTACTTC.

CDR3 loop: CASSRDRSMNTEAFF. The CDR3 DNA follows: TGTGCCAGCAGCAGGGACAGGAGCATGAACACTGAAGCTTTCTTT. The V and J genes are TRBV27 and TRBJ1-1; TRBD1 matches at 8 bases. Unmatched junction bases numbered 6, after V lost 6 bases and J lost 0 bases. The V gene's germline CDR1 is MNHEY and CDR2 SMNVEV (reference sequence). This CDR3 is 15 amino acids long.

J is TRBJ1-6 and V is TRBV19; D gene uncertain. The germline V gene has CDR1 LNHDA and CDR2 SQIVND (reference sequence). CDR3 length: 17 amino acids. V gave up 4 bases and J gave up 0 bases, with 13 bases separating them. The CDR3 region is CASSTNGGNSYNSPLHF. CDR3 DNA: TGTGCCAGTAGTACCAACGGAGGAAACTCCTATAATTCACCCCTCCACTTT.

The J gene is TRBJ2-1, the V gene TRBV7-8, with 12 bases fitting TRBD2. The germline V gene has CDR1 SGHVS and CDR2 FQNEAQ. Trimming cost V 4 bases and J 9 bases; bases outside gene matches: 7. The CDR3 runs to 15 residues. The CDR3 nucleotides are TGTGCCAGCAGCTCCGCGGGACTAGCGGGTGGTGAGCAGTTCTTC. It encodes CASSSAGLAGGEQFF.

The CDR3 DNA is TGTGCCAGCGTGGGGGGGTCCTACGAGCAGTACTTC. It yields the protein CASVGGSYEQYF. The V call is TRBV28, the J call TRBJ2-7; 7 nucleotides agree with TRBD2. The CDR3 covers 12 residues. V gave up 8 bases and J gave up 1 base; unmatched junction bases: 2. Germline CDR1 MDHEN, CDR2 SYDVKM.

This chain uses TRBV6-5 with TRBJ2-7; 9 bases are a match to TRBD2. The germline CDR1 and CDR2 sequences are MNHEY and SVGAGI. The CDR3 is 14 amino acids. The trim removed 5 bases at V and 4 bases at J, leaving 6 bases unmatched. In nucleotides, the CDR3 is TGTGCCAGCAGTAAGGGACTAGCATCGTACGAGCAGTACTTC. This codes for CASSKGLASYEQYF.

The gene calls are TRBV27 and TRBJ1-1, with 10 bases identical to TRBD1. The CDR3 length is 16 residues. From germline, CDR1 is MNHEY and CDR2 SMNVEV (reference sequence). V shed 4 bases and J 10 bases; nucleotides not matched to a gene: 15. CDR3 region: CASSSHRQGAEEGAFF. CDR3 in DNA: TGTGCCAGCAGTTCCCACCGACAGGGGGCGGAGGAGGGAGCTTTCTTT.

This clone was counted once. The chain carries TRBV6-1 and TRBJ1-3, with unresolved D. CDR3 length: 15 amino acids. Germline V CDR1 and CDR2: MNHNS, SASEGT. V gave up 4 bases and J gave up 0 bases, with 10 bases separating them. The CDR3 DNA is TGTGCCAGCAGTGCGGGAGGGAGCTCTGGAAACACCATATATTTT. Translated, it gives CASSAGGSSGNTIYF.

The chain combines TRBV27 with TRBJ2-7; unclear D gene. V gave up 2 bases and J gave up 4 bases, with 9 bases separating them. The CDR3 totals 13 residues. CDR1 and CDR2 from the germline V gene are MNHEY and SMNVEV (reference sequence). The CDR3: CASSLAPGYEQYF. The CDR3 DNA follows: TGTGCCAGCAGTTTAGCCCCAGGTTACGAGCAGTACTTC.

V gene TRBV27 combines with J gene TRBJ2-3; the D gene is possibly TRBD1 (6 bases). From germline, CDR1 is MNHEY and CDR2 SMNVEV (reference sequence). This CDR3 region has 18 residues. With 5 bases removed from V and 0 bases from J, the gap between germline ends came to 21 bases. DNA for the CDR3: TGTGCCAGCAGTAAAGAACTCCCGACAGGAACTAGCACAGATACGCAGTATTTT. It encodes CASSKELPTGTSTDTQYF.

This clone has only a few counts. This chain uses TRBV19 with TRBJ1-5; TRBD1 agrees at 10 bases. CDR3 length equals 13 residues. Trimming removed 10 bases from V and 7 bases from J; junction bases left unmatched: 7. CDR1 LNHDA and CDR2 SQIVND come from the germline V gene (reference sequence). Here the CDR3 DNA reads TGTGCCACCGAGGACAGGGGGGGACAGCCCCAGCATTTT. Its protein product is CATEDRGGQPQHF.

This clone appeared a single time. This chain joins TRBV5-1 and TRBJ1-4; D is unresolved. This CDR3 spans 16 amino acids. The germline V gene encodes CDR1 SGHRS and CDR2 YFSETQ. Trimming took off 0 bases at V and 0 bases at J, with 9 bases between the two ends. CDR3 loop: CASSLVPGATNEKLFF. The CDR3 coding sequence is TGCGCCAGCAGCTTGGTACCGGGAGCAACTAATGAAAAACTGTTTTTT.

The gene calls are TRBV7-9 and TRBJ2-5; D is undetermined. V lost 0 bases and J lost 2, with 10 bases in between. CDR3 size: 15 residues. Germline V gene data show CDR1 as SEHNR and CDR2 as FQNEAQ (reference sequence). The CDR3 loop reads CASSLAWRQQETQYF. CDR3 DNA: TGTGCCAGCAGCTTAGCTTGGCGGCAGCAAGAGACCCAGTACTTC.

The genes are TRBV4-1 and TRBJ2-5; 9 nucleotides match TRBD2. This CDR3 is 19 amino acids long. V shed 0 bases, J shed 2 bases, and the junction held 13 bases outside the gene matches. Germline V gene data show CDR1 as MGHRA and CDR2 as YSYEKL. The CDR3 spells CASSQEWGTPSGVQETQYF. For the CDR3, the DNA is TGCGCCAGCAGCCAAGAATGGGGAACGCCTAGCGGGGTTCAAGAGACCCAGTACTTC.

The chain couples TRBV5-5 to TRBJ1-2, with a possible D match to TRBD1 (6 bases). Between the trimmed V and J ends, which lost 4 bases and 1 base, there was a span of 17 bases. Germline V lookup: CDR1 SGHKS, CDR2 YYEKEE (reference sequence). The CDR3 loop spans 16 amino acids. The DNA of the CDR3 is TGTGCCAGCAGCGAGGCCCCGGGACACCTTAACTATGGCTACACCTTC. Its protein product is CASSEAPGHLNYGYTF.

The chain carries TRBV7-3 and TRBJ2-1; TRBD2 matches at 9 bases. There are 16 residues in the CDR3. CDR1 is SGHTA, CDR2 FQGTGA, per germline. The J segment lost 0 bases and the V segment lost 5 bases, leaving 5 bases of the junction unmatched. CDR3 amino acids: CASSANSGSSYNEQFF. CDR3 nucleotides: TGTGCCAGCAGCGCGAATAGCGGGAGCTCCTACAATGAGCAGTTCTTC. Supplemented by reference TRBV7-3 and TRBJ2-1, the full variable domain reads GAGVSQTPSNKVTEKGKYVELRCDPISGHTALYWYRQSLGQGPEFLIYFQGTGAADDSGLPNDRFFAVRPEGSVSTLKIQRTERGDSAVYLCASSANSGSSYNEQFFGPGTRLTVL.

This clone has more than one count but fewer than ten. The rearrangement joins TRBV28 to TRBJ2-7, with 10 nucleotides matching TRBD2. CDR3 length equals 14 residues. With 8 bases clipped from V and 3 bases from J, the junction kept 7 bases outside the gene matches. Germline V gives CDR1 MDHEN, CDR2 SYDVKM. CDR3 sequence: CASEAAGGSYEQYF. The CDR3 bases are TGTGCCAGCGAGGCAGCGGGAGGGAGCTACGAGCAGTACTTC.

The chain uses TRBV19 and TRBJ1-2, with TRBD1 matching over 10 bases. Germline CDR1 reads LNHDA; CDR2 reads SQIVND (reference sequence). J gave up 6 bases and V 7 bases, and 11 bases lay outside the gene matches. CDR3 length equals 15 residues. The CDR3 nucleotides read TGTGCCAGTACTTTAATTTCCGGGACAGGGGATGGCTACACCTTC. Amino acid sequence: CASTLISGTGDGYTF. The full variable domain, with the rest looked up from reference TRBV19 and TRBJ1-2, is DGGITQSPKYLFRKEGQNVTLSCEQNLNHDAMYWYRQDPGQGLRLIYYSQIVNDFQKGDIAEGYSVSREKKESFPLTVTSAQKNPTAFYLCASTLISGTGDGYTFGSGTRLTVV.

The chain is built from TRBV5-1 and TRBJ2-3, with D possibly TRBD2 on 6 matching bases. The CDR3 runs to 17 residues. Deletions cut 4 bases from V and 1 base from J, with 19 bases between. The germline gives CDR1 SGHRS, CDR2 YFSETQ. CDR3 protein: CASSRPGLINGTDTQYF. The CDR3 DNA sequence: TGCGCCAGCAGCAGACCGGGACTCATTAACGGCACAGATACGCAGTATTTT.

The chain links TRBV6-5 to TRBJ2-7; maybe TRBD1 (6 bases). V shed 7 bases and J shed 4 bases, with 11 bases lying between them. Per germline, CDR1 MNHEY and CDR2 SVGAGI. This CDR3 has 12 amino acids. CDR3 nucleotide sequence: TGTGCCAGCAATAATAGGGGGTACGAGCAGTACTTC. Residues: CASNNRGYEQYF.